This is a list of T cell receptor beta chains from one sample in a study of a mutant IDH1 vaccine in newly diagnosed glioma. These receptors' targets are unknown. Produced via immunoSEQ multiplex PCR; TCRdb's table is partial and in-frame only. The sample records roughly 60,000 clones, roughly 80% being singletons. The sequences come from PBMCs, collected from a glioma patient whose treatment included an IDH1 peptide vaccine. The receptors derive from a man in his forties with glioma. Both conserved end residues are part of each CDR3. D genes are given only for firm matches. Size is stated for part of the rows, as once, few or many counts, or as a class when the clone is expanded.

j_call	clone_size	d_call	v_call	cdr3_aa	cdr3_nt
TRBJ2-2	NA	NA	TRBV6-5	CASSHRTTPTGELFF	TGTGCCAGCAGTCATCGAACGACTCCTACCGGGGAGCTGTTTTTT
TRBJ2-2	NA	TRBD1	TRBV5-4	CASSLGDRGTGELFF	TGTGCCAGCAGCTTGGGGGACAGGGGGACCGGGGAGCTGTTTTTT
TRBJ2-6	NA	NA	TRBV5-1	CASSQIRSGANVLTF	TGCGCCAGCAGCCAGATTAGGTCTGGGGCCAACGTCCTGACTTTC
TRBJ1-3	few	NA	TRBV7-2	CASTLAGPVGNTIYF	TGTGCCAGCACTCTCGCCGGGCCTGTAGGAAACACCATATATTTT
TRBJ1-1	NA	NA	TRBV7-2	CASSLGGGKAFF	TGTGCCAGCAGCTTAGGGGGGGGAAAAGCTTTCTTT
TRBJ1-1	NA	NA	TRBV7-9	CASSSSGSTEAFF	TGTGCCAGCAGTTCATCAGGGAGCACTGAAGCTTTCTTT
TRBJ1-4	NA	TRBD1	TRBV6-6	CASRLPGQGFEKLFF	TGTGCCAGCAGACTCCCGGGACAGGGGTTCGAAAAACTGTTTTTT
TRBJ1-3	NA	NA	TRBV6-5	CASSYGIGSSGNTIYF	TGTGCCAGCAGTTACGGTATAGGGAGCTCTGGAAACACCATATATTTT
TRBJ2-3	once	NA	TRBV6-5	CASSYSRWITDTQYF	TGTGCCAGCAGTTACTCGCGCTGGATAACAGATACGCAGTATTTT
TRBJ1-1	NA	TRBD1	TRBV6-5	CASQDRGTEAFF	TGTGCCAGCCAGGACAGGGGGACTGAAGCTTTCTTT
TRBJ2-5	NA	NA	TRBV7-6	CASSPTGPGTQYF	TGTGCCAGCAGTCCCACGGGGCCGGGGACCCAGTACTTC
TRBJ2-7	NA	NA	TRBV5-1	CASSLSLQYYEQYF	TGCGCCAGCAGCTTGTCGTTACAGTACTACGAGCAGTACTTC
TRBJ1-2	NA	NA	TRBV27	CASSPDMGARGYTF	TGTGCCAGCAGTCCAGACATGGGGGCGCGTGGCTACACCTTC
TRBJ2-3	NA	TRBD2	TRBV7-6	CASSVELAGDTDTQYF	TGTGCCAGCAGCGTAGAACTAGCGGGGGACACAGATACGCAGTATTTT
TRBJ1-5	NA	NA	TRBV18	CASSPRERNQPQHF	TGTGCCAGCTCACCACGCGAGAGGAATCAGCCCCAGCATTTT
TRBJ2-7	NA	TRBD2	TRBV27	CASSSLAGGAYEQYF	TGTGCCAGCAGTTCACTTGCCGGGGGGGCCTACGAGCAGTACTTC
TRBJ1-5	NA	NA	TRBV6-5	CASRLTDNQPQHF	TGTGCCAGCAGATTGACAGACAATCAGCCCCAGCATTTT
TRBJ2-7	NA	NA	TRBV13	CASSPIGQHNPSEQYF	TGTGCCAGCAGCCCGATCGGACAGCATAACCCTAGTGAGCAGTACTTC
TRBJ2-1	once	TRBD2	TRBV14	CASSPISGNEQFF	TGTGCCAGCAGTCCTATTAGCGGGAATGAGCAGTTCTTC
TRBJ2-2	NA	TRBD2	TRBV5-1	CASSLLAGYSGELFF	TGCGCCAGCAGCTTACTAGCGGGGTACAGCGGGGAGCTGTTTTTT
TRBJ2-5	once	NA	TRBV6-1	CASSDVWMGETQYF	TGTGCCAGCAGTGATGTCTGGATGGGTGAGACCCAGTACTTC
TRBJ1-4	NA	NA	TRBV7-9	CASSPAPTNEKLFF	TGTGCCAGCAGCCCCGCCCCAACTAATGAAAAACTGTTTTTT
TRBJ2-7	NA	NA	TRBV5-1	CASSLAGGSPPTYEQYF	TGCGCCAGCAGCTTGGCCGGTGGCAGCCCCCCTACCTACGAGCAGTACTTC
TRBJ1-1	NA	TRBD1	TRBV2	CASRRTGGVNTEAFF	TGTGCCAGCAGGAGGACAGGGGGCGTCAACACTGAAGCTTTCTTT
TRBJ1-6	NA	NA	TRBV6-1	CASSRGSNNSPLHF	TGTGCCAGCAGCAGGGGTAGCAATAATTCACCCCTCCACTTT
TRBJ1-3	NA	NA	TRBV5-4	CASSSRDEGNTIYF	TGTGCCAGCAGCTCCCGGGACGAAGGAAACACCATATATTTT
TRBJ2-5	NA	TRBD2	TRBV30	CAWSDPAGGQETQYF	TGTGCCTGGAGTGATCCAGCGGGGGGGCAAGAGACCCAGTACTTC
TRBJ1-3	NA	NA	TRBV2	CASSEGPGLSGNTIYF	TGTGCCAGCAGTGAAGGGCCGGGCCTCTCTGGAAACACCATATATTTT
TRBJ1-5	NA	NA	TRBV7-9	CASSLGTASGNQPQHF	TGTGCCAGCAGCCTCGGGACGGCGAGTGGCAATCAGCCCCAGCATTTT
TRBJ1-2	NA	NA	TRBV5-1	CASSLERETYTF	TGCGCCAGCAGCTTGGAACGGGAAACCTACACCTTC
TRBJ2-7	NA	NA	TRBV7-9	CASSLSDPYEQYF	TGTGCCAGCAGCTTATCTGACCCCTACGAGCAGTACTTC
TRBJ1-2	NA	NA	TRBV4-1	CASSQVGGGNYGYTF	TGCGCCAGCAGCCAAGTAGGCGGGGGAAACTATGGCTACACCTTC
TRBJ2-5	NA	TRBD1	TRBV11-3	CASSSGTGFETQYF	TGTGCCAGCAGCTCCGGGACAGGGTTTGAGACCCAGTACTTC
TRBJ2-1	NA	NA	TRBV18	CASSPPTALWEQFF	TGTGCCAGCTCACCACCCACAGCCCTTTGGGAGCAGTTCTTC
TRBJ1-6	NA	NA	TRBV6-5	CASCWMGDSDNSPLHF	TGTGCCAGCTGTTGGATGGGGGACTCGGATAATTCACCCCTCCACTTT
TRBJ2-7	NA	NA	TRBV7-9	CASSPSGGSYEQYF	TGTGCCAGCAGCCCCTCTGGGGGTTCCTACGAGCAGTACTTC
TRBJ1-6	NA	NA	TRBV9	CASSGGTGNSPLHF	TGTGCCAGCAGCGGGGGAACAGGGAATTCACCCCTCCACTTT
TRBJ1-3	NA	NA	TRBV4-2	CASSQVSRDFGNTIYF	TGTGCCAGCAGCCAAGTGTCCAGGGACTTTGGAAACACCATATATTTT
TRBJ2-1	NA	TRBD2	TRBV5-1	CASSFAASGGPEQFF	TGCGCCAGCAGCTTCGCGGCTAGCGGGGGGCCTGAGCAGTTCTTC
TRBJ1-4	NA	NA	TRBV5-5	CASSPTGATNEKLFF	TGTGCCAGCAGCCCAACAGGTGCAACTAATGAAAAACTGTTTTTT